Here is one T cell receptor beta chain with its context. Time point noted: blood at routine non-recurrence follow-up after resection. The input material, whole RNA from tumor, nontumor lung or frozen PBMC, was sequenced unsorted. Germline V gives CDR1 MNHNS, CDR2 SASEGT. The CDR3 totals 16 residues. Trimming stripped 7 bases from V and 1 base from J, with 16 bases between. The data belong to a study of spatial heterogeneity in lung cancer. Single TCR cDNA molecules each had their own unique molecular identifier. TCRdb recomputed calls from the 5' RACE reads with MiXCR, one row per CDR3 protein. The sample has about 120,000 distinct CDR3 sequences; more than 10% are singletons.

The rearrangement uses TRBV6-1 and TRBJ2-2; possible D gene TRBD2, 5 bases. The sample in question was PBMCs, obtained at follow-up. The origin of this receptor is a male donor with early-stage non-small cell lung cancer. CDR3 loop: CASTTGRGRNTGELFF. CDR3 bases: TGTGCCAGCACCACGGGCAGAGGGCGGAACACCGGGGAGCTGTTTTTT.